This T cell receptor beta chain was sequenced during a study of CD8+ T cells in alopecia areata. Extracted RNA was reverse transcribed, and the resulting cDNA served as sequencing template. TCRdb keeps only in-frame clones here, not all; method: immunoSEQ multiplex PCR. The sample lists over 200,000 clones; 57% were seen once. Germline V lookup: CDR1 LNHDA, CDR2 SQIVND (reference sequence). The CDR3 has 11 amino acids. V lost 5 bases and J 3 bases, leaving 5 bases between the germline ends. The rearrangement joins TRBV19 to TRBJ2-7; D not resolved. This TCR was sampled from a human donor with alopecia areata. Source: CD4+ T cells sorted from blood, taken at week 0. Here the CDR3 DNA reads TGTGCCAGTAGTGCACGCTACGAGCAGTACTTC. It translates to CASSARYEQYF.